Presented here are 9 T cell receptor beta chains from one specimen sequenced in a study of OX40 agonist ivuxolimab in advanced cancers. Sequencing was performed with immunoSEQ multiplex PCR; in TCRdb, only in-frame clones are kept and a portion is missing. The repertoire consists of 40,000 to 55,000 clones, with approximately 85% occurring once and the leading ten covering around 3.5%. The sequencing here drew on CD4+ or CD8+ T cells sorted from blood, taken in a trial of the OX40 agonist ivuxolimab. These receptor sequences come from an adult with an advanced solid tumor such as melanoma, head and neck, liver or kidney cancer.

The V and J genes are TRBV6-5 and TRBJ2-7, with 7 bases identical to TRBD1. V was pared by 0 bases and J by 4 bases, with 3 bases of the junction left unmatched. Germline loops: CDR1 MNHEY, CDR2 SVGAGI. The CDR3 runs 14 residues. CDR3 protein: CASSYSRTGYEQYF. The CDR3 DNA sequence: TGTGCCAGCAGTTACTCGAGGACAGGATACGAGCAGTACTTC.

The V gene is TRBV5-1, the J gene TRBJ2-2, with 11 positions matching TRBD2. V shed 2 bases, J shed 4 bases, and the junction held 4 bases outside the gene matches. Germline V gives CDR1 SGHRS, CDR2 YFSETQ. This CDR3 contains 16 residues. The CDR3 reads CASSLLAGVITGELFF. CDR3 nucleotide sequence: TGCGCCAGCAGCTTACTAGCGGGAGTGATCACCGGGGAGCTGTTTTTT.

This chain links TRBV6-1 with TRBJ1-5; 7 bases agree with TRBD1. The CDR3 contains 15 residues. The trim removed 3 bases at V and 7 bases at J, leaving 9 bases unmatched. From germline, CDR1 is MNHNS and CDR2 SASEGT. The CDR3: CASSDGARGKQPQHF. The CDR3 DNA is TGTGCCAGCAGTGACGGGGCCAGGGGGAAACAGCCCCAGCATTTT.

CDR3 protein: CASSMWGTEAFF. The CDR3 DNA reads as TGTGCCAGCAGTATGTGGGGGACTGAAGCTTTCTTT. This sequence joins TRBV5-8 and TRBJ1-1; weak D call: TRBD1 (5 bases). CDR3 length: 12 amino acids. Trimming left V 5 bases short and J 5 bases short, with 10 bases between. Germline assignment: CDR1 SGHTS and CDR2 YDEGEE.

J is TRBJ2-1 and V is TRBV7-2; TRBD1 matches at 7 bases. The V gene end was trimmed by 7 bases and the J gene end by 6 bases; junction bases not matched to a gene: 3. The CDR3 totals 12 residues. Germline lookup yields CDR1 SGHTA and CDR2 FQGNSA. The CDR3 sequence is CASKRTGNEQFF. The CDR3 DNA sequence: TGTGCCAGCAAAAGGACAGGCAATGAGCAGTTCTTC.

This sequence joins TRBV10-3 and TRBJ2-1, with 11 bases matching TRBD1. V shed 8 bases, J shed 8 bases, and the junction held 11 bases outside the gene matches. Germline values: CDR1 ENHRY, CDR2 SYGVKD. This CDR3 has 15 amino acids. DNA for the CDR3: TGTGCCATCTTTAGCGGACAGGGGGCAGGTTATGAGCAGTTCTTC. Translating it yields CAIFSGQGAGYEQFF.

The chain carries TRBV29-1 and TRBJ1-2, with D perhaps TRBD1 (5 bases). Trimming took off 6 bases at V and 0 bases at J, with 11 bases between the two ends. The CDR3 covers 13 residues. The V gene's germline CDR1 is SQVTM and CDR2 ANQGSEA. The CDR3 nucleotides are TGCAGCGTGGCCGGGGCTACTAACTATGGCTACACCTTC. It yields the protein CSVAGATNYGYTF.

The CDR3 region is CASSHEPASGRETQYF. In DNA form, the CDR3 reads TGCGCCAGCAGCCACGAACCGGCTAGCGGGAGAGAGACCCAGTACTTC. This chain links TRBV4-1 with TRBJ2-5; 10 nucleotides align to TRBD2. The CDR3 consists of 16 residues. The V gene's germline CDR1 is MGHRA and CDR2 YSYEKL. The J segment lost 4 bases and the V segment lost 3 bases, leaving 8 bases of the junction unmatched.

This clone came up a few times. The CDR3 spells CASSEEGRSGYTF. The CDR3 region has the DNA TGTGCCAGCAGTGAGGAAGGGAGAAGCGGCTACACCTTC. This sequence joins TRBV6-4 and TRBJ1-2; D ambiguous. The length of the CDR3 is 13 residues. V lost 3 bases and J lost 8, with 13 bases in between. Germline V gives CDR1 MRHNA, CDR2 SNTAGT.